The subject of this entry is one T cell receptor beta chain. As yet, its antigen is unknown. In TCRdb, the multiplex PCR reads were re-called with MiXCR into one record per CDR3 protein. The top ten clones hold about 4.3% of a sample with 200,000 or so distinct CDR3 sequences, approximately 30% of them seen once. This sample stems from a study of breast tumors, draining lymph nodes, adjacent tissues. Study outcomes and limitations: Tumor repertoires ranked between lymph nodes and nontumor tissue in diversity, with V and J gene preferences.

Breast cancer patients provided tissue from their axillary draining lymph nodes. The CDR3 is 14 amino acids. The gene calls are TRBV3-2 and TRBJ2-7; the table's D gene call, TRBD1, was not cross checked with the DNA. TRBV3-2 represents a pseudogene. The specimen sequenced was axillary lymph node tissue. The sequence was collected from a female donor with breast cancer. Some clones in this sample may be carry-over from other donors' samples. Here the CDR3 reads CASSQDPGESEQYF. The CDR3 coding sequence is TGTGCCAGCAGCCAAGATCCCGGGGAAAGCGAGCAGTACTTC.